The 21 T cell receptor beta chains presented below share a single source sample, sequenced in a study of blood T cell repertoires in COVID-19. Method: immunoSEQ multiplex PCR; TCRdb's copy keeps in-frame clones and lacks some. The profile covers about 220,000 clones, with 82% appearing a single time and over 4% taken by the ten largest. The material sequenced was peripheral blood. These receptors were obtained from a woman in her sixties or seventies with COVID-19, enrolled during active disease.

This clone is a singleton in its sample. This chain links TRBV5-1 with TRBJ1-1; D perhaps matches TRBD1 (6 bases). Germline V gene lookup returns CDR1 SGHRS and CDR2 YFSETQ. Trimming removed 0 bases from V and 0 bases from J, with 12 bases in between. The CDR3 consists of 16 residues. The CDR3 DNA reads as TGCGCCAGCAGCTTGGCTAACAGGGCGATGAACACTGAAGCTTTCTTT. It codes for CASSLANRAMNTEAFF. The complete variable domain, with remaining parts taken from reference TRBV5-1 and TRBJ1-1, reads KAGVTQTPRYLIKTRGQQVTLSCSPISGHRSVSWYQQTPGQGLQFLFEYFSETQRNKGNFPGRFSGRQFSNSRSEMNVSTLELGDSALYLCASSLANRAMNTEAFFGQGTRLTVV.

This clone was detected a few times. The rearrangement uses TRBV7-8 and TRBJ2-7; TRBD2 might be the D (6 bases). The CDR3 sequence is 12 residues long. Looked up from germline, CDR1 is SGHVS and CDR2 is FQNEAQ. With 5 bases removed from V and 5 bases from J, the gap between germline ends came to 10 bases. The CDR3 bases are TGTGCCAGCAGCCGGGGAGGCAACGAGCAGTACTTC. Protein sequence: CASSRGGNEQYF. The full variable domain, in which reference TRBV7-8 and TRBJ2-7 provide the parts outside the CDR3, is GAGVSQSPRYKVAKRGQDVALRCDPISGHVSLFWYQQALGQGPEFLTYFQNEAQLDKSGLPSDRFFAERPEGSVSTLKIQRTQQEDSAVYLCASSRGGNEQYFGPGTRLTVT.

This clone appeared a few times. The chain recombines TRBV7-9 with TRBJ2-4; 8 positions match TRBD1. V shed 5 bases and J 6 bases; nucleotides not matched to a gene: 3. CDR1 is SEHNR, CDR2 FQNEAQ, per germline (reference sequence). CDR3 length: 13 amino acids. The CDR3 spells CASSTDRANIQYF. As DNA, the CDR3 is TGTGCCAGCAGCACGGACAGGGCAAACATTCAGTACTTC.

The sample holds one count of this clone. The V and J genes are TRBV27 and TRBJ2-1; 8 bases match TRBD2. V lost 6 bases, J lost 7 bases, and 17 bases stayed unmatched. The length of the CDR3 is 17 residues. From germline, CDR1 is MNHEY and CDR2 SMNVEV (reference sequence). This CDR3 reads CASSLGPGGSPENEQFF. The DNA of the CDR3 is TGTGCCAGCAGCTTGGGCCCGGGGGGGAGCCCTGAAAATGAGCAGTTCTTC.

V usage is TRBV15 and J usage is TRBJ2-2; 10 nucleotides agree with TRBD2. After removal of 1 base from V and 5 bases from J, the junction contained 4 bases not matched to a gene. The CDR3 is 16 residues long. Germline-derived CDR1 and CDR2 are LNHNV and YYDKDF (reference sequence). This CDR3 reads CATSRGIAGGTGELFF. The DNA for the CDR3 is TGTGCCACCAGCAGAGGGATAGCGGGAGGTACCGGGGAGCTGTTTTTT. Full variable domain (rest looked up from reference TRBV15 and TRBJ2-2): DAMVIQNPRYQVTQFGKPVTLSCSQTLNHNVMYWYQQKSSQAPKLLFHYYDKDFNNEADTPDNFQSRRPNTSFCFLDIRSPGLGDTAMYLCATSRGIAGGTGELFFGEGSRLTVL.

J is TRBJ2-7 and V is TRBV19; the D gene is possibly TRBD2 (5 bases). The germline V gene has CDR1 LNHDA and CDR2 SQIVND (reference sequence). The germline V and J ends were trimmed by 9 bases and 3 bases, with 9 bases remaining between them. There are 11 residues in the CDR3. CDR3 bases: TGTGCCAGCCGAGAGGGCTACGAGCAGTACTTC. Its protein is CASREGYEQYF.

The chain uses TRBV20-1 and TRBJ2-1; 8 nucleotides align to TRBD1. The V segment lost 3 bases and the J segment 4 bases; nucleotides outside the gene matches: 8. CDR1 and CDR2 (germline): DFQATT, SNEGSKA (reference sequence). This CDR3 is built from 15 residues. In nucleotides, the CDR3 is TGCAGTGCTAGTAATCAGGGGGCAGCTTACAATGAGCAGTTCTTC. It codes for CSASNQGAAYNEQFF.

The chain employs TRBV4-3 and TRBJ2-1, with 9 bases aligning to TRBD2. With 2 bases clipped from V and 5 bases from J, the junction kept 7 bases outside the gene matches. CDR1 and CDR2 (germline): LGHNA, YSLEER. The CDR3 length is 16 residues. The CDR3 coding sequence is TGCGCCAGCAGCCAATACGGGACTAGCCTTAACAATGAGCAGTTCTTC. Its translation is CASSQYGTSLNNEQFF.

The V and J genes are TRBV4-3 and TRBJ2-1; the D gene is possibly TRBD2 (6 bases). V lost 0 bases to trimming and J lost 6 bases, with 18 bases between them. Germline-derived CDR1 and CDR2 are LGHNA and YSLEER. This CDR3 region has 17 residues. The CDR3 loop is CASSQDLAAGGANEQFF. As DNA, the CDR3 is TGCGCCAGCAGCCAAGATTTGGCCGCAGGCGGGGCCAATGAGCAGTTCTTC.

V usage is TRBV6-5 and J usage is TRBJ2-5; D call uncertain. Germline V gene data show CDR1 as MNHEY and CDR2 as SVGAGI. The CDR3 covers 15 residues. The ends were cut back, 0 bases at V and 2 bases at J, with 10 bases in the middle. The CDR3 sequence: CASSYSSGEQETQYF. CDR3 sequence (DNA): TGTGCCAGCAGTTACTCGAGTGGTGAGCAAGAGACCCAGTACTTC.

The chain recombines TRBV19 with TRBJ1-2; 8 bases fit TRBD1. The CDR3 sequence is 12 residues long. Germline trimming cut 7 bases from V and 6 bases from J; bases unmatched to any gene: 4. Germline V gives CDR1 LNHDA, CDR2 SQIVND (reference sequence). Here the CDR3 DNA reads TGTGCCAGTAAACCGGACAGGGATGGCTACACCTTC. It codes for CASKPDRDGYTF.

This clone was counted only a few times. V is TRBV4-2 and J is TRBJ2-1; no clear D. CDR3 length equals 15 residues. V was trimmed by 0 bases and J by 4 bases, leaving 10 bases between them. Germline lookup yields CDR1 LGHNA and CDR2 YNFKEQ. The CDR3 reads CASSQDLQVYNEQFF. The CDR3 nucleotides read TGTGCCAGCAGCCAAGATCTCCAGGTTTACAATGAGCAGTTCTTC.

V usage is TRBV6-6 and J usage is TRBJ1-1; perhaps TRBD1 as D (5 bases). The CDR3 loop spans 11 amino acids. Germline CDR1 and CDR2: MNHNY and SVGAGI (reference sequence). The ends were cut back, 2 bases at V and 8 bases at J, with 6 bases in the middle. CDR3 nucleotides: TGTGCCAGCAGTTACCCAGGGGAAGCTTTCTTT. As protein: CASSYPGEAFF.

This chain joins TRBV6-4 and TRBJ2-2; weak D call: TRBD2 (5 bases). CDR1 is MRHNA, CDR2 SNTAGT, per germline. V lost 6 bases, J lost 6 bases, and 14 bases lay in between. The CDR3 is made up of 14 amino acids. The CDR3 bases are TGTGCCAGCAGCCCCTCGGGGTGGGCCGGGGAGCTGTTTTTT. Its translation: CASSPSGWAGELFF.

The DNA for the CDR3 is TGTGCCAGCAGGCTTGCGTTGACTGAAGCTTTCTTT. Protein: CASRLALTEAFF. This sequence joins TRBV2 and TRBJ1-1, with D unresolved. This CDR3 comprises 12 residues. Germline V CDR1 and CDR2: SNHLY, FYNNEI. Between the trimmed V and J ends, which lost 6 bases and 5 bases, there was a span of 10 bases.

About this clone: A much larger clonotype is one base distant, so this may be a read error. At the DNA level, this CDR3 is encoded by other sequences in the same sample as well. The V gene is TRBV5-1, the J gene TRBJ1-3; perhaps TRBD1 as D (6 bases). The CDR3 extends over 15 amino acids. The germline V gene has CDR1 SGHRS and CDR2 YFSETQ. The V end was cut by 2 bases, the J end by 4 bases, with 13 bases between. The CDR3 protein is CASSLDTGSGNTIYF. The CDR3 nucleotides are TGCGCCAGCAGCTTAGACACAGGGTCCGGAAACACCATATATTTT.

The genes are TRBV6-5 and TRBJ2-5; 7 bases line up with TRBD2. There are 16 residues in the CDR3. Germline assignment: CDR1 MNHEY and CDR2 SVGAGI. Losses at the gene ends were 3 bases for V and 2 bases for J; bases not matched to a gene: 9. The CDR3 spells CASSYAGDLGQETQYF. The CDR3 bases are TGTGCCAGCAGTTATGCGGGGGACTTGGGGCAAGAGACCCAGTACTTC.

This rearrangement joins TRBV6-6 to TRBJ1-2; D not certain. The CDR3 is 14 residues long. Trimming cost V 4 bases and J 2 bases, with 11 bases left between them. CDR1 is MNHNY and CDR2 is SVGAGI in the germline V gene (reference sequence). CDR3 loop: CASSSQATNYGYTF. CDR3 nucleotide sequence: TGTGCCAGCAGTTCCCAGGCAACAAACTATGGCTACACCTTC.

CDR3 sequence reads: CASSKGGTGVETQYF. CDR3 DNA sequence: TGTGCCAGCAGCAAGGGAGGGACAGGGGTAGAGACCCAGTACTTC. The chain couples TRBV21-1 to TRBJ2-5; the D call in the table, TRBD1, was not verified against the DNA. TRBV21-1 is a pseudogene segment. The CDR3 covers 15 residues.

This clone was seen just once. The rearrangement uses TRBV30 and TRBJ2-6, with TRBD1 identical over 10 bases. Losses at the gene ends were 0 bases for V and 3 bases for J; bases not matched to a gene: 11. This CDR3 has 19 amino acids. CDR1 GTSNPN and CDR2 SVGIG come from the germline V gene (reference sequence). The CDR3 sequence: CAWSVLYRQGARGANVLTF. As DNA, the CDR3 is TGTGCCTGGAGTGTACTGTATAGACAGGGGGCGCGTGGGGCCAACGTCCTGACTTTC.

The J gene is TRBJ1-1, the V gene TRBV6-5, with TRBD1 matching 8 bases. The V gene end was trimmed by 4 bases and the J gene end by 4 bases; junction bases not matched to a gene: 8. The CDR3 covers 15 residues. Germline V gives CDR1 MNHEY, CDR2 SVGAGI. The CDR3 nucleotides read TGTGCCAGCAGTTCAGGGGGCGCGGAGGGCACTGAAGCTTTCTTT. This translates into CASSSGGAEGTEAFF.